The 14 T cell receptor beta chains below all came from one sample that was sequenced in a study of vaccination effects on CD4 cells after COVID-19. Antigens of these TCRs are unknown. Sequencing used immunoSEQ multiplex PCR; TCRdb keeps in-frame clones, though not all of them. The sample carries tens of thousands of clones, around 76% recorded once. Before sequencing, viral peptide pools were used by the ViraFEST assay to expand antigen-specific CD4+ T cells. Scientists isolated CD4+ T cells after a roughly 10-day culture period ended. Vaccine recipients lacked prior SARS-CoV-2 infection and had negative nucleocapsid antibodies. The sample here was CD4+ T cells from PBMCs cultured with HCoV-OC43 spike peptides, taken before COVID-19 vaccination. The sample's subset: HCoV-OC43 spike overlapping peptide pool stimulation. Source of these receptors: a human donor who received a COVID-19 vaccine.

CDR3 nucleotide sequence: TGTGCCAGCAGTATCGATCGAGATACGCAGTATTTT. Translating it yields CASSIDRDTQYF. The chain joins TRBV2 to TRBJ2-3; D unclear. Trimming took 5 bases from V and 5 from J, leaving 8 bases between them. The length of the CDR3 is 12 residues. The V gene's germline CDR1 is SNHLY and CDR2 FYNNEI. The variable domain in full, with the rest retrieved from reference TRBV2 and TRBJ2-3, is EPEVTQTPSHQVTQMGQEVILRCVPISNHLYFYWYRQILGQKVEFLVSFYNNEISEKSEIFDDQFSVERPDGSNFTLKIRSTKLEDSAMYFCASSIDRDTQYFGPGTRLTVL.

This clone was picked up a small number of times. The chain has TRBV2 and TRBJ1-6; D unclear. CDR3 length equals 14 residues. V dropped 8 bases and J dropped 12 bases, with 20 bases sitting between them. Germline values: CDR1 SNHLY, CDR2 FYNNEI. The CDR3 DNA is TGTGCCAGCCGTTTTCGGTTCGCCAACAGACCCCTCCACTTT. Its translation is CASRFRFANRPLHF.

V and J are TRBV24-1 and TRBJ1-2, with no clear D. Trimming pared 5 bases from V and 0 bases from J, leaving 0 bases between. CDR1 and CDR2 from the germline V gene are KGHDR and SFDVKD. The CDR3 length is 11 residues. The CDR3, as DNA: TGTGCCACCAGTGCTAACTATGGCTACACCTTC. Amino acids: CATSANYGYTF.

The chain links TRBV19 to TRBJ1-1; D possibly corresponds to TRBD1 (5 bases). Germline CDR1 is LNHDA and CDR2 is SQIVND (reference sequence). The germline V and J ends were trimmed by 3 bases and 0 bases, with 11 bases remaining between them. The CDR3 has 15 residues. Here the CDR3 DNA reads TGTGCCAGTAGTATCCGGGGGGGAGTGAACACTGAAGCTTTCTTT. Its protein product is CASSIRGGVNTEAFF.

This clone has just one count. This sequence joins TRBV6-5 and TRBJ2-7; 7 nucleotides align to TRBD1. Trimming cost V 9 bases and J 1 base; bases outside gene matches: 3. Germline V gene data show CDR1 as MNHEY and CDR2 as SVGAGI. The CDR3 runs to 12 residues. CDR3 sequence reads: CASWDSSYEQYV. The CDR3 bases are TGTGCCAGTTGGGACAGTTCCTACGAGCAGTACGTC.

The chain has TRBV5-1 and TRBJ1-1; D is ambiguous. The CDR3 consists of 15 residues. Germline lookup yields CDR1 SGHRS and CDR2 YFSETQ. The V gene lost 0 bases and the J gene lost 1 base, with 10 bases spanning the gap. The CDR3 nucleotides read TGCGCCAGCAGCTTGGTTACACTGGGGAACACTGAAGCTTTCTTT. Its protein is CASSLVTLGNTEAFF.

The chain employs TRBV5-1 and TRBJ2-2, with TRBD2 matching 8 bases. The CDR3 has 15 amino acids. The V and J ends lost 4 bases and 4 bases, in that order; junction bases with no gene match: 6. Germline CDR1 and CDR2: SGHRS and YFSETQ. For the CDR3, the DNA is TGCGCCAGCAGCACCGGACTAGCCCTCACCGGGGAGCTGTTTTTT. This encodes CASSTGLALTGELFF.

The rearrangement uses TRBV28 and TRBJ2-2, with D perhaps matching TRBD1 (5 bases). Per germline, CDR1 MDHEN and CDR2 SYDVKM. The CDR3 covers 15 residues. The ends were cut back, 6 bases at V and 8 bases at J, with 19 bases in the middle. The CDR3 loop reads CASSSQWQGTGELFF. The CDR3 region has the DNA TGTGCCAGCAGCTCCCAGTGGCAGGGAACTGGGGAGCTGTTTTTT.

The chain links TRBV7-8 to TRBJ1-1; no clear D gene. Per germline, CDR1 SGHVS and CDR2 FQNEAQ. V was cut by 3 bases and J by 4 bases, with 9 bases left in between. This CDR3 comprises 13 residues. The CDR3 loop reads CASSFPPTTEAFF. The DNA of the CDR3 is TGTGCCAGCAGCTTTCCGCCCACCACTGAAGCTTTCTTT.

The rearrangement joins TRBV27 to TRBJ2-3; D gene ambiguous. This CDR3 is built from 14 residues. V lost 1 base and J 2 bases, leaving 7 bases between the germline ends. From germline, CDR1 is MNHEY and CDR2 SMNVEV (reference sequence). The CDR3 reads CASSLFSYTDTQYF. For the CDR3, the DNA is TGTGCCAGCAGTTTATTCAGTTACACAGATACGCAGTATTTT.

The rearrangement links TRBV2 to TRBJ1-3, with D maybe TRBD1 (5 bases). From germline, CDR1 is SNHLY and CDR2 FYNNEI. V shed 7 bases and J shed 0 bases, with 16 bases lying between them. CDR3 length equals 16 residues. In DNA form, the CDR3 reads TGTGCCAGCACCCGGGACGGTTGGGGCTCTGGAAACACCATATATTTT. Translating it yields CASTRDGWGSGNTIYF.

This clone has more than one count but fewer than ten. J is TRBJ1-1 and V is TRBV28; D is undetermined. Deletions cut 7 bases from V and 0 bases from J, with 9 bases between. CDR1 and CDR2 from the germline V gene are MDHEN and SYDVKM. The CDR3 covers 13 residues. The chain's CDR3 is CASTGVVNTEAFF. CDR3 DNA sequence: TGTGCCAGCACCGGAGTAGTGAACACTGAAGCTTTCTTT.

The chain combines TRBV3-1 (or the pseudogene TRBV3-2) with TRBJ2-1; TRBD2 agrees at 14 bases. The V and J ends lost 4 bases and 0 bases, in that order; junction bases with no gene match: 5. The CDR3 length is 18 residues. The V gene's germline CDR1 is LGHDT and CDR2 YNNKEL (reference sequence). CDR3 coding DNA: TGTGCCAGCAGCCCAGGGACTAGCGGGGGTTACTCCTACAATGAGCAGTTCTTC. Protein product: CASSPGTSGGYSYNEQFF.

The CDR3 reads CASSTGTGRGNTIYF. CDR3 sequence (DNA): TGCGCCAGCAGCACCGGGACAGGGCGAGGAAACACCATATATTTT. V usage is TRBV5-1 and J usage is TRBJ1-3, with 9 bases that match TRBD1. The J segment lost 4 bases and the V segment lost 4 bases, leaving 6 bases of the junction unmatched. CDR1 SGHRS and CDR2 YFSETQ come from the germline V gene. This CDR3 spans 15 amino acids. Full variable domain (rest looked up from reference TRBV5-1 and TRBJ1-3): KAGVTQTPRYLIKTRGQQVTLSCSPISGHRSVSWYQQTPGQGLQFLFEYFSETQRNKGNFPGRFSGRQFSNSRSEMNVSTLELGDSALYLCASSTGTGRGNTIYFGEGSWLTVV.